These T cell receptor beta chains were read from a single sample in a study of PD-1 blockade in classical Hodgkin lymphoma. The repertoire was sequenced with immunoSEQ multiplex PCR; TCRdb's copy has only in-frame clones and lacks some. The sample carries tens of thousands of clones, roughly 72% recorded once. Sequenced here: peripheral blood mononuclear cells (PBMCs), sampled at baseline. These receptors were collected from a human donor with classical Hodgkin lymphoma. CDR3s include the opening cysteine and the closing phenylalanine or tryptophan. The D gene is left open where the match is weak. A row's size may be missing; if present it is once, few, many or a size class.

TRBJ2-7	TRBV5-1	-	few	TGCGCCAGCAGCTTGGGGGGCTACGAGCAGTACTTC	CASSLGGYEQYF
TRBJ2-5	TRBV5-1	-	few	TGCGCCAGCAGCTTACAAGAGACCCAGTACTTC	CASSLQETQYF
TRBJ2-3	TRBV30	-	few	TGTGCCTGGAGCGACAGGCTCACAGATACGCAGTATTTT	CAWSDRLTDTQYF
TRBJ2-5	TRBV19	-	medium-sized	TGTGCCAGTAGCCGTGGGGTTCTGTACCAAGAGACCCAGTACTTC	CASSRGVLYQETQYF
TRBJ1-4	TRBV15	-	-	TGTGCCACCAGCAGAGTAGGTAGTCACGGTGAAAAACTGTTTTTT	CATSRVGSHGEKLFF
TRBJ1-1	TRBV5-1	-	-	TGCGCCAGCAGCTTAGGACCGACAAACACTGAAGCTTTCTTT	CASSLGPTNTEAFF
TRBJ1-2	TRBV6-5	-	-	TGTGCCAGCAGTTACTCTGGGAATCCGGACTATGGCTACACCTTC	CASSYSGNPDYGYTF
TRBJ1-2	TRBV28	-	-	TGTGCCAGCAGTTTGGTTGCGGGCTATGGCTACACCTTC	CASSLVAGYGYTF
TRBJ1-1	TRBV19	-	-	TGTGCCAGTAGTCTCCGGGGCGCTACCCTTGAAGAGATCTTT	CASSLRGATLEEIF
TRBJ2-6	TRBV9	-	-	TGTGCCAGCAAGGGGGAAAGGGATGGTCACTCTGGGGCCAACGTCCTGACTTTC	CASKGERDGHSGANVLTF
TRBJ2-7	TRBV7-2	-	-	TGTGCCAGCAGCCCTGGGGCCAGTGCGAACGAGCAGTACTTC	CASSPGASANEQYF
TRBJ2-3	TRBV29-1	TRBD2	-	TGCAGCGTTGGACTAGCGGGAGGGAGAGATACGCAGTATTTT	CSVGLAGGRDTQYF
TRBJ1-4	TRBV19	-	-	TGTGCCAGTACTTCAAGATATGCAACTAATGAAAAACTGTTTTTT	CASTSRYATNEKLFF
TRBJ1-1	TRBV7-2	-	-	TGTGCCAGCAGCTTAGAGGTGGGTTTGAACACTGAAGCTTTCTTT	CASSLEVGLNTEAFF
TRBJ2-5	TRBV4-3	-	-	TGCGCCAGCAGCCAAGGGGTGCGGGAGACCCAGTACTTC	CASSQGVRETQYF
TRBJ1-5	TRBV29-1	-	few	TGCAGCGTTGGCGGGGGGAGCAATCAGCCCCAGCATTTT	CSVGGGSNQPQHF
TRBJ1-6	TRBV6-5	-	-	TGTGCCAGCAGTTTAGCCACAGCCAATTCACCCCTCCACTTT	CASSLATANSPLHF
TRBJ1-2	TRBV7-9	-	medium-sized	TGTGCCAGTACGGGCCGACAATATGGCTACACCTTC	CASTGRQYGYTF
TRBJ2-2	TRBV7-2	-	-	TGTGCCAGCAGCTTAGTAGGGGGGTCTAACACCGGGGAGCTGTTTTTT	CASSLVGGSNTGELFF
TRBJ1-1	TRBV5-1	-	few	TGCGCCAGCAGCTTGGATCCGGGAAACACTGAAGCTTTCTTT	CASSLDPGNTEAFF
TRBJ2-5	TRBV5-5	-	few	TGTGCCAGCAGCTTGCTACCGGCCGGGACCCAGTACTTC	CASSLLPAGTQYF
TRBJ2-7	TRBV10-3	TRBD1	medium-sized	TGTGCCATCAGTGACTTGTGGCAGGGGGCCTACGAGCAGTACTTC	CAISDLWQGAYEQYF
TRBJ2-1	TRBV28	TRBD2	-	TGTGCCAGCAGTCGCTCCGGGACTAGCCATGAGCAGTTCTTC	CASSRSGTSHEQFF
TRBJ2-1	TRBV2	-	few	TGTGCCAGCAGGGATAGCGCTTACAATGAGCAGTTCTTC	CASRDSAYNEQFF
TRBJ1-1	TRBV5-1	TRBD1	medium-sized	TGCGCCAGCAGTTTGGGGAGACAGGGACAGAACACTGAAGCTTTCTTT	CASSLGRQGQNTEAFF
TRBJ2-7	TRBV6-5	-	-	TGTGCCAGCAGCCCCGGGGACTGGGGGTACGAGCAGTACTTC	CASSPGDWGYEQYF
TRBJ1-1	TRBV29-1	-	-	TGCAGCGTGGCGGCCTATTCGTCTGCTTTCTTT	CSVAAYSSAFF
TRBJ1-2	TRBV6-5	-	-	TGTGCCAGCAGTTACTCGGGAAACTATGGCTACACCTTC	CASSYSGNYGYTF
TRBJ1-5	TRBV28	-	-	TGTGCCAGCACCCTCCTTAATCAGCCCCAGCATTTT	CASTLLNQPQHF
TRBJ1-2	TRBV11-2	TRBD1	-	TGTGCCAGCAGCTTAGATCGGAGCAGGGGGCCAAATGGCTACACCTTC	CASSLDRSRGPNGYTF
TRBJ2-3	TRBV30	-	-	TGTGCCTGGAGTGTACGGGGATCTGATACGCAGTATTTT	CAWSVRGSDTQYF
TRBJ2-1	TRBV19	TRBD2	-	TGTGCCAGTAGTAAACTAGCGGGGGACGGGAATGAGCAGTTCTTC	CASSKLAGDGNEQFF
TRBJ1-1	TRBV2	-	few	TGTGCCAGCAGTGGGGGGGCGGGAGGTGGAACTGAAGCTTTCTTT	CASSGGAGGGTEAFF
TRBJ2-1	TRBV6-6	TRBD2	few	TGTGCCAGCAGTCCACCGGGACTAGCGGGCTACAATGAGCAGTTCTTC	CASSPPGLAGYNEQFF
TRBJ2-3	TRBV7-9	TRBD1	-	TGTGCCAGCAGCTTAGGGGACAGGGTGGCAGATACGCAGTATTTT	CASSLGDRVADTQYF
TRBJ2-3	TRBV10-1	-	few	TGCGCCAGCAGTGCGGCAACAGGTGGGACAGATACGCAGTATTTT	CASSAATGGTDTQYF
TRBJ1-3	TRBV5-1	TRBD1	-	TGCGCCAGCAGCTTGGGAGGGGGCCGGACTGGAAACACCATATATTTT	CASSLGGGRTGNTIYF
TRBJ2-3	TRBV19	TRBD2	-	TGTGCCAGTAGTATAGGTGTGGGAGGGGGCACAGATACGCAGTATTTT	CASSIGVGGGTDTQYF
TRBJ2-7	TRBV27	-	large	TGTGCCAGCAGTTTAAACCAGGGCTACGAGCAGTACTTC	CASSLNQGYEQYF
TRBJ2-5	TRBV5-4	-	-	TGTGCCAGCAGCTTGGCGGGGAATCAAGAGACCCAGTACTTC	CASSLAGNQETQYF
TRBJ1-5	TRBV5-8	TRBD1	-	TGTGCCAGCAGACCCTCCCAGGACAGGGGCTCACAGCCCCAGCATTTT	CASRPSQDRGSQPQHF
TRBJ1-2	TRBV6-5	-	-	TGTGCCAGCAGTTACGGGGCAAACTATGGCTACACCTTC	CASSYGANYGYTF
TRBJ2-1	TRBV7-2	-	-	TGTGCCAGCAGCTTGGACCAGGGGTACAATGAGCAGTTCTTC	CASSLDQGYNEQFF
TRBJ1-2	TRBV7-9	TRBD1	-	TGTGCCAGCAGCTTAGGGACAGGGGGTCCCTATTACTATGGCTACACCTTC	CASSLGTGGPYYYGYTF
TRBJ2-5	TRBV4-3	TRBD2	-	TGCGCCAGCAGCCGGGAGGCCCGAGGACTAGCGGGGGTAGAGACCCAGTACTTC	CASSREARGLAGVETQYF
TRBJ2-5	TRBV29-1	TRBD1	few	TGCAGCGTTGGGACAGGGAGCGAGACCCAGTACTTC	CSVGTGSETQYF
TRBJ2-3	TRBV7-8	TRBD2	-	TGTGCCAGCATGGGAGGGGACACAGATACGCAGTATTTT	CASMGGDTDTQYF
TRBJ2-1	TRBV5-1	-	-	TGCGCCAGCAGCCCGGGACCCCAGCCCGATGAGCAGTTCTTC	CASSPGPQPDEQFF
TRBJ2-5	TRBV6-7	-	-	TGTGCCAGCAGTGCTAGGGGGGGCGGAGAGACCCAGTACTTC	CASSARGGGETQYF
TRBJ1-2	TRBV28	-	-	TGTGCCAGCAGTACTCGCTCCACGCCTCGGAGCTACACCTTC	CASSTRSTPRSYTF
TRBJ2-1	TRBV9	-	few	TGTGCCAGCAGCGTAGATCCCGGGGGTGCTTCCTACAATGAGCAGTTCTTC	CASSVDPGGASYNEQFF
TRBJ1-1	TRBV30	TRBD1	-	TGTGCCTGGAGTCCCAACGAACAGGGGAAGAACACTGAAGCTTTCTTT	CAWSPNEQGKNTEAFF
TRBJ1-2	TRBV27	TRBD1	-	TGTGCCAGCAGAAGGACAGGCACAGCCCATAACTATGGCTACACCTTC	CASRRTGTAHNYGYTF
TRBJ2-7	TRBV15	TRBD2	few	TGTGCCACCAGCAGAGTGGCGGGACTAGGGTTTTTGGACTTC	CATSRVAGLGFLDF
TRBJ1-1	TRBV27	-	few	TGTGCCAGCAGAAGTGATACCTACACTGAAGCTTTCTTT	CASRSDTYTEAFF
TRBJ2-7	TRBV18	-	-	TGTGCCAGCTCACCACTCGCAGGGACCTACGAGCAGTACTTC	CASSPLAGTYEQYF
TRBJ2-7	TRBV6-6	-	-	TGTGCCAGCAGTTCTACAGTCTACGAGCAGTACTTC	CASSSTVYEQYF